These 14 T cell receptor beta chains originate from one sample sequenced in a study of vaccination and CD4 T cells after COVID-19. No antigens are known for them. With the Oncomine TCR Beta short-read assay, DNA from cultured CD4+ T cells was sequenced. From the PCR reads, TCRdb called clonotypes with MiXCR, one entry per CDR3 protein. The sample lists approximately 22,000 distinct CDR3 sequences; approximately 32% were seen once. Indicated time point: late sampling 161 to 241 days after vaccination in a few convalescent patients. Treatment in this sample: roughly ten-day PBMC culture with coronavirus spike peptide pools or control peptides (ViraFEST assay). Sequencing used CD4+ T cells from blood, cultured in vitro, obtained about 7 months after SARS-CoV-2 vaccination. These receptors were obtained from a human donor who had recovered from COVID-19.

This chain uses TRBV6-5 with TRBJ2-7; D perhaps matches TRBD2 (6 bases). Trimming cost V 2 bases and J 7 bases, with 15 bases left between them. Germline V gives CDR1 MNHEY, CDR2 SVGAGI. The CDR3 length is 14 residues. CDR3 sequence reads: CASSYESDGGEQYF. The CDR3 DNA sequence: TGTGCCAGCAGTTACGAATCGGATGGAGGGGAGCAGTACTTC.

This chain links TRBV7-2 with TRBJ2-3; the match to TRBD2 covers 8 bases. With V trimmed by 2 bases and J by 5 bases, 6 bases remained unmatched. There are 15 residues in the CDR3. The V gene's germline CDR1 is SGHTA and CDR2 FQGNSA. CDR3 nucleotides: TGTGCCAGCAGCTTATTTGGACTAGCTGGAGATACGCAGTATTTT. It yields the protein CASSLFGLAGDTQYF. Combining the CDR3 with reference TRBV7-2 and TRBJ2-3 gives the whole variable domain GAGVSQSPSNKVTEKGKDVELRCDPISGHTALYWYRQSLGQGLEFLIYFQGNSAPDKSGLPSDRFSAERTGGSVSTLTIQRTQQEDSAVYLCASSLFGLAGDTQYFGPGTRLTVL.

This clonotype was observed a handful of times. The rearrangement joins TRBV10-3 to TRBJ2-5; D not certain. The CDR3 consists of 13 residues. The V gene's germline CDR1 is ENHRY and CDR2 SYGVKD. The ends were cut back, 3 bases at V and 5 bases at J, with 10 bases in the middle. The DNA for the CDR3 is TGTGCCATCAGTGAATCCAGAACCGAGACCCAGTACTTC. Its translation: CAISESRTETQYF.

The sample holds a few counts of this clonotype. The V gene is TRBV6-5, the J gene TRBJ2-5; D may match TRBD1 or TRBD2 (5 bases each). Per the germline V gene, CDR1 is MNHEY and CDR2 is SVGAGI. The CDR3 totals 16 residues. Trimming cost V 4 bases and J 2 bases, with 17 bases left between them. CDR3 bases: TGTGCCAGCAGTTCACCGTGGGGTGGGGGACAAGAGACCCAGTACTTC. This gives the protein CASSSPWGGGQETQYF.

V is TRBV11-2 and J is TRBJ2-7; 9 nucleotides match TRBD2. V lost 1 base to trimming and J lost 3 bases; unmatched junction nucleotides: 4. Germline lookup yields CDR1 SGHAT and CDR2 FQNNGV. CDR3 length: 15 amino acids. The CDR3 protein is CASSLGGTSIYEQYF. DNA for the CDR3: TGTGCCAGCAGCTTAGGAGGGACTAGCATCTACGAGCAGTACTTC.

The V and J genes are TRBV4-1 and TRBJ1-6; D ambiguous. The CDR3 is 16 residues long. From germline, CDR1 is MGHRA and CDR2 YSYEKL. The germline V and J ends were trimmed by 4 bases and 0 bases, with 10 bases remaining between them. This CDR3 reads CASSPTLGSYNSPLHF. CDR3 in DNA: TGCGCCAGCAGCCCTACTTTGGGCTCCTATAATTCACCCCTCCACTTT.

The rearrangement links TRBV20-1 to TRBJ2-7; 8 bases map to TRBD2. CDR3 length equals 14 residues. The germline V gene encodes CDR1 DFQATT and CDR2 SNEGSKA (reference sequence). Trimming cost V 3 bases and J 2 bases; bases outside gene matches: 6. CDR3 residues: CSASRGGRAYEQYF. CDR3 nucleotide sequence: TGCAGTGCTAGTCGGGGGGGGCGCGCCTACGAGCAGTACTTC.

This sequence joins TRBV9 and TRBJ2-5; D may be TRBD1 (6 bases). The CDR3 is 16 residues long. Germline values: CDR1 SGDLS, CDR2 YYNGEE. V was cut by 0 bases and J by 5 bases, with 17 bases left in between. The CDR3 DNA follows: TGTGCCAGCAGCGTAGGCGGGTTGGGGGCCGGGGAGACCCAGTACTTC. It translates to CASSVGGLGAGETQYF.

The genes are TRBV11-3 and TRBJ2-4; D tentatively fits TRBD1 or TRBD2 (5 bases each). V was clipped by 4 bases and J by 6 bases, with 7 bases between them. The CDR3 contains 12 residues. Germline assignment: CDR1 SGHNT and CDR2 YENEEA. CDR3 region: CASSWDGNIQYF. As DNA, the CDR3 is TGTGCCAGCAGCTGGGACGGAAACATTCAGTACTTC.

The chain links TRBV20-1 to TRBJ2-1; 10 nucleotides align to TRBD2. V shed 4 bases and J 8 bases; nucleotides not matched to a gene: 11. This CDR3 comprises 15 residues. Germline V gene lookup returns CDR1 DFQATT and CDR2 SNEGSKA (reference sequence). For the CDR3, the DNA is TGCAGTGCTAAGAGGGCAAGCGGGGGGGCGGATGAGCAGTTCTTC. It encodes CSAKRASGGADEQFF.

V and J are TRBV11-2 and TRBJ2-7; D is perhaps TRBD2 (5 bases). Trimming took off 1 base at V and 6 bases at J, with 16 bases between the two ends. The CDR3 totals 15 residues. Germline V CDR1 and CDR2: SGHAT, FQNNGV. The chain's CDR3 is CASSLGGGSVFEQYF. The DNA for the CDR3 is TGTGCCAGCAGCTTAGGAGGAGGTTCGGTCTTCGAGCAGTACTTC.

The chain employs TRBV6-2 or TRBV6-3 and TRBJ1-5; 9 bases map to TRBD1. CDR1 is MNHEY, CDR2 SVGEGT, per germline. V shed 5 bases, J shed 4 bases, and the junction held 6 bases outside the gene matches. The CDR3 runs to 15 residues. The CDR3 spells CASSTIGTGNQPQHF. CDR3 bases: TGTGCCAGCAGTACGATAGGGACAGGGAATCAGCCCCAGCATTTT.

Sample share makes this clonotype medium-sized. The chain is built from TRBV20-1 and TRBJ2-3, with TRBD2 matching 10 bases. V shed 4 bases and J 0 bases; nucleotides not matched to a gene: 4. Germline V gives CDR1 DFQATT, CDR2 SNEGSKA (reference sequence). The CDR3 spans 15 residues. The CDR3 region has the DNA TGCAGTGCTATAGGGACTAGCGCTAGCACAGATACGCAGTATTTT. Translated, it gives CSAIGTSASTDTQYF.

This clonotype was counted only a few times. The J gene is TRBJ2-1, the V gene TRBV7-2, with unresolved D. The CDR3 totals 14 residues. Germline-derived CDR1 and CDR2 are SGHTA and FQGNSA. Trimming shortened V by 5 bases and J by 10 bases, and 18 bases separated the two germline ends. The CDR3 sequence: CASSTYRPVTEQFF. CDR3 coding DNA: TGTGCCAGCAGCACCTACCGGCCGGTGACAGAGCAGTTCTTC.